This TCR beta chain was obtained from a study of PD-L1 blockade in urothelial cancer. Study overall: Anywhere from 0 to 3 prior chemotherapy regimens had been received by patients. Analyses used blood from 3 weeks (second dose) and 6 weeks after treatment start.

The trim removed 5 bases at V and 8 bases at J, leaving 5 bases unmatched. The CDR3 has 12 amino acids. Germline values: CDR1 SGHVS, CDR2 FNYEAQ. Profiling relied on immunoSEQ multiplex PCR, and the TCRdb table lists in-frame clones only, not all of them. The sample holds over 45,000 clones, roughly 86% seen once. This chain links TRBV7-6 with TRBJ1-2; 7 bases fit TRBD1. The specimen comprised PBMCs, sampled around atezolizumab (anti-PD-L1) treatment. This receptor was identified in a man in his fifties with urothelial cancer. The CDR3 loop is CASSPRQGGYTF. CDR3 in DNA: TGTGCCAGCAGCCCCCGACAGGGCGGCTACACCTTC.